These 27 T cell receptor beta chains originate from one sample sequenced in a study of blood T cell repertoires in COVID-19. Sequencing was performed with immunoSEQ multiplex PCR; in TCRdb, only in-frame clones are kept and a portion is missing. The sample holds more than 200,000 clones; around 80% are singletons and the top ten take 1.2% to 1.5%. Sequencing was carried out using peripheral blood. The source is a woman aged 40 to 50 who had recovered from COVID-19.

A note on this clone: The sample holds other DNA sequences that translate to the same CDR3. The chain is built from TRBV18 and TRBJ2-2, with D unresolved. Trimming took off 2 bases at V and 3 bases at J, with 7 bases between the two ends. In germline, CDR1 is KGHSH, CDR2 LQKENI. This CDR3 has 14 residues. This CDR3 reads CASSPGLDTGELFF. DNA for the CDR3: TGTGCCAGCTCACCAGGCTTGGACACCGGGGAGCTGTTTTTT.

The chain combines TRBV6-1 with TRBJ2-3, with no clear D. Germline loops: CDR1 MNHNS, CDR2 SASEGT. This CDR3 is built from 15 residues. V was pared by 0 bases and J by 0 bases, with 7 bases between. This chain's CDR3 is CASSEAWSSTDTQYF. DNA for the CDR3: TGTGCCAGCAGTGAAGCTTGGAGTAGCACAGATACGCAGTATTTT.

The chain has TRBV19 and TRBJ2-7; 10 nucleotides line up with TRBD1. After removal of 4 bases from V and 4 bases from J, the junction contained 4 bases not matched to a gene. CDR3 length: 14 residues. Germline V lookup: CDR1 LNHDA, CDR2 SQIVND (reference sequence). The CDR3 DNA follows: TGTGCCAGTAGTACTCCGGGACAGGGGTACGAGCAGTACTTC. Its protein product is CASSTPGQGYEQYF.

CDR3 coding DNA: TGCGCCAGCAAGCCTGGGACAGCTGGAAACACCATATATTTT. Protein sequence: CASKPGTAGNTIYF. The chain carries TRBV5-1 and TRBJ1-3; 7 bases map to TRBD1. CDR1 is SGHRS and CDR2 is YFSETQ in the germline V gene. This CDR3 comprises 14 residues. The V gene end was trimmed by 6 bases and the J gene end by 2 bases; junction bases not matched to a gene: 5. Full variable domain (remainder filled in from reference TRBV5-1 and TRBJ1-3): KAGVTQTPRYLIKTRGQQVTLSCSPISGHRSVSWYQQTPGQGLQFLFEYFSETQRNKGNFPGRFSGRQFSNSRSEMNVSTLELGDSALYLCASKPGTAGNTIYFGEGSWLTVV.

The rearrangement joins TRBV28 to TRBJ1-2, with D possibly matching TRBD1 (6 bases). Germline-derived CDR1 and CDR2 are MDHEN and SYDVKM. Trimming removed 2 bases from V and 8 bases from J, with 21 bases in between. This CDR3 spans 16 amino acids. CDR3 residues: CASSLEAGTYAIGYTF. DNA for the CDR3: TGTGCCAGCAGTTTAGAGGCCGGGACATATGCTATCGGCTACACCTTC.

This clone appeared a single time. The chain recombines TRBV11-1 with TRBJ1-3; no definite D call. Germline V gene data show CDR1 as SGHAT and CDR2 as FQDESV (reference sequence). V was clipped by 3 bases and J by 2 bases, with 14 bases between them. This CDR3 has 16 amino acids. The CDR3: CASSFTAGITGNTIYF. CDR3 in DNA: TGTGCCAGCAGCTTTACGGCGGGGATAACTGGAAACACCATATATTTT.

The V gene is TRBV7-9, the J gene TRBJ2-1; TRBD1 is a possible D gene (7 bases). The length of the CDR3 is 15 residues. V lost 7 bases, J lost 2 bases, and 15 bases lay in between. Per the germline V gene, CDR1 is SEHNR and CDR2 is FQNEAQ (reference sequence). CDR3 protein: CASTARGAAYNEQFF. As DNA, the CDR3 is TGTGCCAGCACCGCCAGGGGGGCAGCCTACAATGAGCAGTTCTTC.

The chain uses TRBV30 and TRBJ1-2; D is perhaps TRBD1 (5 bases). The CDR3 loop spans 12 amino acids. CDR1 and CDR2 (germline): GTSNPN, SVGIG (reference sequence). Deletions cut 3 bases from V and 5 bases from J, with 10 bases between. The chain's CDR3 is CAWSRDFYGYTF. The DNA of the CDR3 is TGTGCCTGGAGCAGGGACTTTTATGGCTACACCTTC.

The chain couples TRBV2 to TRBJ2-7; D is unclear. Germline-derived CDR1 and CDR2 are SNHLY and FYNNEI. V gave up 1 base and J gave up 4 bases, with 8 bases separating them. The CDR3 is 13 amino acids. The CDR3 bases are TGTGCCAGCAGTGAAGGGGCAGCTTACGAGCAGTACTTC. Translated, it gives CASSEGAAYEQYF. The whole variable domain, remainder taken from reference TRBV2 and TRBJ2-7, is EPEVTQTPSHQVTQMGQEVILRCVPISNHLYFYWYRQILGQKVEFLVSFYNNEISEKSEIFDDQFSVERPDGSNFTLKIRSTKLEDSAMYFCASSEGAAYEQYFGPGTRLTVT.

This chain links TRBV11-2 with TRBJ2-2; 7 bases match TRBD2. V was pared by 7 bases and J by 0 bases, with 5 bases of the junction left unmatched. CDR1 and CDR2 from the germline V gene are SGHAT and FQNNGV. The CDR3 extends over 15 amino acids. The CDR3 loop reads CASNPGGTNTGELFF. CDR3 nucleotide sequence: TGTGCCAGCAACCCCGGGGGGACGAACACCGGGGAGCTGTTTTTT.

CDR3 coding DNA: TGCGCCAGCAGCCCTTCCGGGACTTTCTCCTATGGCTACACCTTC. Protein sequence: CASSPSGTFSYGYTF. The chain combines TRBV5-1 with TRBJ1-2, with D tentatively TRBD1 (5 bases). The CDR3 covers 15 residues. Trimming left V 4 bases short and J 4 bases short, with 17 bases between. Germline CDR1 is SGHRS and CDR2 is YFSETQ.

The rearrangement joins TRBV28 to TRBJ2-3; maybe TRBD2 (5 bases). There are 13 residues in the CDR3. Germline loops: CDR1 MDHEN, CDR2 SYDVKM. V was pared by 4 bases and J by 3 bases, with 8 bases between. The CDR3, as DNA: TGTGCCAGCAGTTCCGGGGTGACAGATACGCAGTATTTT. It codes for CASSSGVTDTQYF.

The chain links TRBV28 to TRBJ2-1; 10 positions agree with TRBD2. The junction had 7 bases not matched to a gene; V was cut back by 7 bases and J by 4 bases. The CDR3 has 15 residues. From germline, CDR1 is MDHEN and CDR2 SYDVKM. This CDR3 is CASNKLAGSYNEQFF. CDR3 DNA: TGTGCCAGCAATAAACTAGCGGGGTCGTACAATGAGCAGTTCTTC.

This clone has only a few counts. The chain carries TRBV6-2 or TRBV6-3 and TRBJ1-6; possibly TRBD1 for D (6 bases). Per the germline V gene, CDR1 is MNHEY and CDR2 is SVGEGT. The CDR3 runs to 14 residues. V lost 5 bases and J 5 bases, leaving 10 bases between the germline ends. The CDR3 DNA reads TGTGCCAGCAGTCCGGGACAAGATAATTCACCCCTCCACTTT. This translates into CASSPGQDNSPLHF.

V is TRBV7-9 and J is TRBJ1-1; D gene unclear. Trimming left V 1 base short and J 1 base short, with 10 bases between. The CDR3 sequence is 15 residues long. Germline CDR1 is SEHNR and CDR2 is FQNEAQ (reference sequence). The CDR3 DNA sequence: TGTGCCAGCAGCTTAGATTCATCAGGGAACACTGAAGCTTTCTTT. Protein product: CASSLDSSGNTEAFF. Full variable domain (remainder filled in from reference TRBV7-9 and TRBJ1-1): DTGVSQNPRHKITKRGQNVTFRCDPISEHNRLYWYRQTLGQGPEFLTYFQNEAQLEKSRLLSDRFSAERPKGSFSTLEIQRTEQGDSAMYLCASSLDSSGNTEAFFGQGTRLTVV.

The rearrangement links TRBV25-1 to TRBJ1-2; 7 bases line up with TRBD1. CDR1 and CDR2 (germline): MGHDK, SYGVNS. Unmatched junction bases numbered 9, after V lost 8 bases and J lost 3 bases. This CDR3 is 14 amino acids long. The CDR3 protein is CASYSTGTDYGYTF. CDR3 nucleotide sequence: TGTGCCAGCTATTCCACCGGGACAGACTATGGCTACACCTTC.

In this sample, this clone turned up a few times. The rearrangement joins TRBV28 to TRBJ2-3; D is possibly TRBD2 (7 bases). The germline V and J ends were trimmed by 8 bases and 5 bases, with 14 bases remaining between them. This CDR3 contains 13 residues. The germline CDR1 and CDR2 sequences are MDHEN and SYDVKM. Here the CDR3 DNA reads TGTGCCAGCTCAAGGGGGGGACAAGATACGCAGTATTTT. Protein: CASSRGGQDTQYF. The full variable domain, in which reference TRBV28 and TRBJ2-3 provide the parts outside the CDR3, is DVKVTQSSRYLVKRTGEKVFLECVQDMDHENMFWYRQDPGLGLRLIYFSYDVKMKEKGDIPEGYSVSREKKERFSLILESASTNQTSMYLCASSRGGQDTQYFGPGTRLTVL.

The table lists this clone with a few counts. The CDR3 coding sequence is TGTGCCAGCAGTCCCGGGAATGTGGGGGGGCCTTCTTTCCAAGAGACCCAGTACTTC. As protein: CASSPGNVGGPSFQETQYF. The chain is built from TRBV27 and TRBJ2-5; weak D call: TRBD2 (7 bases). V lost 5 bases and J 1 base, leaving 26 bases between the germline ends. The length of the CDR3 is 19 residues. Germline CDR1 MNHEY, CDR2 SMNVEV (reference sequence).

This clone turned up a few times. This chain uses TRBV4-1 with TRBJ1-4; 10 bases match TRBD1. V dropped 0 bases and J dropped 6; count of bases not matched to a gene: 7. Germline V gives CDR1 MGHRA, CDR2 YSYEKL. CDR3 length: 17 residues. The CDR3 region is CASSQDRSGTGDEKLFF. In DNA form, the CDR3 reads TGCGCCAGCAGCCAAGATCGTTCCGGGACAGGGGATGAAAAACTGTTTTTT.

DNA of the CDR3: TGTGCCAGCAGCGAAAATCAGGGGCACTATGGCTACACCTTC. It codes for CASSENQGHYGYTF. J is TRBJ1-2 and V is TRBV7-2; D is possibly TRBD1 (6 bases). CDR1 is SGHTA and CDR2 is FQGNSA in the germline V gene. Trimming took 5 bases from V and 3 from J, leaving 13 bases between them. The CDR3 consists of 14 residues.

The chain employs TRBV27 and TRBJ2-7; TRBD1 matches at 9 bases. Germline CDR1 reads MNHEY; CDR2 reads SMNVEV (reference sequence). V dropped 2 bases and J dropped 1; count of bases not matched to a gene: 6. The CDR3 runs to 16 residues. In DNA, the CDR3 is TGTGCCAGCAGTTTACAACAGGGGGCGAGGTCCTACGAGCAGTACTTC. Translation: CASSLQQGARSYEQYF.

The chain carries TRBV5-5 and TRBJ1-1; D gene uncertain. Trimming cost V 0 bases and J 4 bases, with 4 bases left between them. CDR1 is SGHKS, CDR2 YYEKEE, per germline (reference sequence). The length of the CDR3 is 12 residues. The CDR3 protein is CASSLAVTEAFF. CDR3 bases: TGTGCCAGCAGCTTGGCGGTCACTGAAGCTTTCTTT.

This rearrangement joins TRBV29-1 to TRBJ2-5, with 15 bases that match TRBD2. The junction had 4 bases not matched to a gene; V was cut back by 4 bases and J by 7 bases. This CDR3 comprises 14 residues. The germline CDR1 and CDR2 sequences are SQVTM and ANQGSEA. This CDR3 is CSVGTSGGAVTQYF. The CDR3 DNA reads TGCAGCGTTGGGACTAGCGGGGGGGCCGTGACCCAGTACTTC.

The gene calls are TRBV9 and TRBJ2-3; 10 bases fit TRBD2. The trim removed 2 bases at V and 2 bases at J, leaving 11 bases unmatched. The germline CDR1 and CDR2 sequences are SGDLS and YYNGEE. The CDR3 totals 18 residues. CDR3 nucleotides: TGTGCCAGCAGCGTTAGGGCTAGCGGGGGCAAAACCACAGATACGCAGTATTTT. It is translated as CASSVRASGGKTTDTQYF.

This clone was counted a few times. The rearrangement links TRBV7-8 to TRBJ1-3, with D perhaps TRBD1 (6 bases). Germline V CDR1 and CDR2: SGHVS, FQNEAQ. V dropped 5 bases and J dropped 0 bases, with 20 bases sitting between them. The CDR3 consists of 18 residues. The CDR3 region is CASSPYLGGPSSGNTIYF. CDR3 nucleotide sequence: TGTGCCAGCAGCCCTTACCTTGGGGGCCCTAGCTCTGGAAACACCATATATTTT.

The V gene is TRBV9, the J gene TRBJ2-2; D may be TRBD2 (5 bases). In germline, CDR1 is SGDLS, CDR2 YYNGEE. Trimming stripped 0 bases from V and 4 bases from J, with 10 bases between. CDR3 length: 15 residues. Here the CDR3 reads CASSVAVGSTGELFF. The CDR3 nucleotides read TGTGCCAGCAGCGTAGCTGTTGGGAGCACCGGGGAGCTGTTTTTT.

The V gene is TRBV2, the J gene TRBJ1-1; D uncertain. The CDR3 has 14 amino acids. Germline lookup yields CDR1 SNHLY and CDR2 FYNNEI. V lost 7 bases to trimming and J lost 0 bases, with 12 bases between them. The CDR3 here is CASIPGGLNTEAFF. The CDR3 DNA sequence: TGTGCCAGCATTCCCGGAGGGTTGAACACTGAAGCTTTCTTT.